The 5 T cell receptor beta chains given below trace back to one sample, sequenced in a study of regulatory T cells in long-lasting Graves disease. As to time point: newly diagnosed GD, antithyroid drugs for less than 3 months. Construction of the TCR library relied on RNA isolated from PBMCs. CDR3 regions were amplified by Arm-PCR using iRepertoire HTBI primers to build TCR beta libraries. TCRdb passed the multiplex PCR reads through MiXCR, listing each CDR3 protein once. In the table there are around 420,000 distinct CDR3 sequences, roughly 16% of which are singletons. The material sequenced was peripheral blood mononuclear cells (PBMCs), taken at new diagnosis, from a patient treated with antithyroid drugs. The receptor set was obtained from a female donor with Graves disease.

Ten or more counts support this clonotype. The CDR3 is CASSGGSWQRGDKGNQPQHF. The DNA of the CDR3 is TGTGCCAGCAGTGGAGGAAGTTGGCAGAGGGGGGATAAGGGCAATCAGCCCCAGCATTTT. The rearrangement links TRBV6-1 to TRBJ1-5; the D gene is possibly TRBD1 (6 bases). This CDR3 contains 20 residues. Germline V lookup: CDR1 MNHNS, CDR2 SASEGT. The V end lost 4 bases, the J end lost 2 bases, and 27 bases lay between the germline ends.

The rearrangement links TRBV4-1 to TRBJ2-1; maybe TRBD2 (6 bases). Trimming took 0 bases from V and 5 from J, leaving 8 bases between them. The germline V gene encodes CDR1 MGHRA and CDR2 YSYEKL. CDR3 size: 14 residues. CDR3 sequence: CASSQDPGDNEQFF. As DNA, the CDR3 is TGCGCCAGCAGCCAAGATCCGGGGGACAATGAGCAGTTCTTC.

A remark on this clonotype: A much larger clone lies one base from this, so it may be a read error. The J gene is TRBJ2-7, the V gene TRBV11-1; the D is unclear. This CDR3 contains 14 residues. Looked up from germline, CDR1 is SGHAT and CDR2 is FQDESV (reference sequence). The V gene lost 5 bases and the J gene lost 3 bases, with 14 bases spanning the gap. The CDR3: CASSLFQEFYEQYF. Here the CDR3 DNA reads TGTGCCAGCAGCCTTTTCCAGGAATTCTACGAGCAGTACTTC.

This clonotype was recorded at least ten times. One end of the junction varies from germline; a read error may be responsible. V usage is TRBV5-1 and J usage is TRBJ2-3; no clear D gene. The CDR3 sequence is 13 residues long. Germline V gene lookup returns CDR1 SGHRS and CDR2 YFSETQ. The CDR3 DNA follows: TGTGCCAGCAGCTTGGACCTCACAGATACGCAGTATTTT. Protein product: CASSLDLTDTQYF.

The table lists this clonotype with many counts. The chain couples TRBV4-1 to TRBJ2-3, with D perhaps matching TRBD1 (5 bases). V lost 5 bases and J lost 5, with 11 bases in between. Germline V gene lookup returns CDR1 MGHRA and CDR2 YSYEKL. This CDR3 comprises 13 residues. CDR3 protein: CASSENQGDTQYF. CDR3 bases: TGCGCCAGCAGCGAAAACCAGGGAGATACGCAGTATTTT.